This T cell receptor beta chain came from a study of Tregs in tolerant kidney transplant recipients. The wider study: Recipients received nonmyeloablative bone marrow transplants from related graft donors, with transient mixed chimerism.

Thawed PBMCs were FACS-sorted into unstimulated CD4+CD25+CD127- regulatory T cells, CD4+CD25- non-regulatory cells, CD4 and CD8 cells. To note about this clone: Its antigen remains unknown.

The CDR3 sequence is 19 residues long. Germline V gives CDR1 LGHNA, CDR2 YNFKEQ. V lost 5 bases, J lost 0 bases, and 17 bases stayed unmatched. Findings of the study overall: Tolerant patients' donor-specific Tregs expanded beyond overall Tregs, suggesting antigen-driven growth.

Using immunoSEQ multiplex PCR, the repertoire was profiled, and TCRdb retains in-frame clones only, with some absent. Among 50,000 to 85,000 clones listed, just under 95% were seen once. The V gene is TRBV4-2, the J gene TRBJ2-3; 7 bases are a match to TRBD2. The sequence was obtained from a human donor who received a combined kidney and bone marrow transplant. The material was CD8+ T cells from blood, obtained before the transplant. In DNA, the CDR3 is TGTGCCAGCAGCGAGCGGGGCAGAGGCCCCGAATCTAGCACAGATACGCAGTATTTT. Protein product: CASSERGRGPESSTDTQYF.